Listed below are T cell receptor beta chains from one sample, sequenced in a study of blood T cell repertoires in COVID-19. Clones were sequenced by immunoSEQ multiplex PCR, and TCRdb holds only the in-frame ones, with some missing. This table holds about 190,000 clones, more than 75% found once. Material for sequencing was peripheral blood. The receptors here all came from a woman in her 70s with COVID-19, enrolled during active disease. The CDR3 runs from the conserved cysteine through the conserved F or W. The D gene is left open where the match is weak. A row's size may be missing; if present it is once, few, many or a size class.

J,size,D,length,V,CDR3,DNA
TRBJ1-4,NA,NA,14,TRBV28,CASSEDSGVEKLFF,TGTGCCAGCAGCGAGGACAGTGGGGTGGAAAAACTGTTTTTT
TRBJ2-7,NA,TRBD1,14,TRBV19,CASSPGDRLYEQYF,TGTGCCAGTAGTCCCGGGGACAGGCTGTACGAGCAGTACTTC
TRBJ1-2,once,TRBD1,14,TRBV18,CASSPRTGQYGYTF,TGTGCCAGCTCACCGCGGACAGGGCAATATGGCTACACCTTC
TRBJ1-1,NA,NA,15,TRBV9,CASSVAAGPYTEAFF,TGTGCCAGCAGCGTAGCGGCAGGGCCGTACACTGAAGCTTTCTTT
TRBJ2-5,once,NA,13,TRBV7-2,CASSLGPQETQYF,TGTGCCAGCAGCTTAGGGCCACAAGAGACCCAGTACTTC
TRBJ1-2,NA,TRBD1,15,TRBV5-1,CASSLGTGLNYGYTF,TGCGCCAGCAGCTTGGGGACAGGGCTAAACTATGGCTACACCTTC
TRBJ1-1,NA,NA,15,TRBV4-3,CASSQERGGITEAFF,TGCGCCAGCAGCCAAGAGCGGGGGGGCATAACTGAAGCTTTCTTT
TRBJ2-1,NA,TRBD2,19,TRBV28,CASSPSPGLAGGRMTEQFF,TGTGCCAGCAGTCCATCACCGGGACTAGCGGGAGGGAGGATGACTGAGCAGTTCTTC
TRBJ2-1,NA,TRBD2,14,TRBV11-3,CASSRTSPGHEQFF,TGTGCCAGCAGCAGGACTAGCCCGGGTCATGAGCAGTTCTTC
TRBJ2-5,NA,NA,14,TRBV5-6,CASRLTGPQETQYF,TGTGCCAGCAGACTGACAGGACCCCAAGAGACCCAGTACTTC
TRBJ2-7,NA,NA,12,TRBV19,CASSTFRDEQYF,TGTGCCAGTAGCACCTTCAGGGACGAGCAGTACTTC
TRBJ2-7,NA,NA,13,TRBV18,CASSPISSYEQYF,TGTGCCAGCTCACCAATCTCCTCCTACGAGCAGTACTTC
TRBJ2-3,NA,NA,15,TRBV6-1,CASSDSGHRTDTQYF,TGTGCCAGCAGTGATTCGGGACACAGAACAGATACGCAGTATTTT
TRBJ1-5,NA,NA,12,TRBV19,CASGQQPQPQHF,TGTGCCAGTGGACAACAGCCTCAGCCCCAGCATTTT
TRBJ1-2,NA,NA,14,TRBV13,CASSSTGRNYGYTF,TGTGCCAGCAGCTCGACCGGGAGAAACTATGGCTACACCTTC
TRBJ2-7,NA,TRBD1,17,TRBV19,CASSIDPPGQGVGEQYF,TGTGCCAGTAGTATAGATCCCCCGGGACAGGGGGTCGGCGAGCAGTACTTC
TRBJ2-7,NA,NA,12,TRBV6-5,CASSYSGSEQYF,TGTGCCAGCAGTTACTCCGGGTCCGAGCAGTACTTC
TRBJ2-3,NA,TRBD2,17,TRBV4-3,CASSQDDSGRAGDTQYF,TGCGCCAGCAGCCAAGATGACAGCGGGAGGGCCGGAGATACGCAGTATTTT
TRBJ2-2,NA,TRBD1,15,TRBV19,CASSIQQGSTGELFF,TGTGCCAGTAGTATTCAACAGGGGAGCACCGGGGAGCTGTTTTTT
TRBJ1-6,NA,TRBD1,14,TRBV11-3,CASSSRTGGSPLHF,TGTGCCAGCAGCTCCCGGACAGGGGGTTCACCCCTCCACTTT
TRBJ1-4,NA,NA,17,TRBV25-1,CASSEVGLKTVNEKLFF,TGTGCCAGCAGTGAAGTGGGCCTTAAAACAGTTAATGAAAAACTGTTTTTT
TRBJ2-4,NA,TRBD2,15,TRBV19,CASTEGGLGVGIQYF,TGTGCCAGTACCGAAGGGGGACTAGGGGTCGGCATTCAGTACTTC
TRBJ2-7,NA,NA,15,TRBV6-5,CASSPTGTQSYEQYF,TGTGCCAGCAGTCCAACCGGGACTCAGTCATACGAGCAGTACTTC
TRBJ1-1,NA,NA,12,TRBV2,CASSVSGVEAFF,TGTGCCAGCAGTGTTTCAGGGGTTGAAGCTTTCTTT
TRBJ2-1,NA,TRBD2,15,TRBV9,CASSGTSGRYNEQFF,TGTGCCAGCAGCGGGACTAGCGGGCGTTACAATGAGCAGTTCTTC
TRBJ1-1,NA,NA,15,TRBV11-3,CASTRGRQANTEAFF,TGTGCCAGCACCCGGGGAAGACAGGCCAACACTGAAGCTTTCTTT
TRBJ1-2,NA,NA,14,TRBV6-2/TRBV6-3,CASSYQTGNYGYTF,TGTGCCAGCAGTTACCAAACAGGGAACTATGGCTACACCTTC
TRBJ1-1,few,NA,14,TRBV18,CASSPRGGDTEAFF,TGTGCCAGCTCACCAAGGGGGGGCGATACTGAAGCTTTCTTT
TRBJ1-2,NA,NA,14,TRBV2,CASSESWENYGYTF,TGTGCCAGCAGTGAATCATGGGAGAACTATGGCTACACCTTC
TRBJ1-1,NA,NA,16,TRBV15,CATSRSSGVTNTEAFF,TGTGCCACCAGCCGTAGTTCAGGGGTTACGAACACTGAAGCTTTCTTT
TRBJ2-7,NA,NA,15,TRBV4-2,CASSPLGRTVYEQYF,TGTGCCAGCAGCCCACTCGGGAGAACGGTATACGAGCAGTACTTC
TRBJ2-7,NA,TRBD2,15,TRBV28,CASSHRGSNLYEQYF,TGTGCCAGCAGTCACCGCGGGAGCAACCTCTACGAGCAGTACTTC
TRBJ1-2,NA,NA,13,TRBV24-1,CATSPGVHYGYTF,TGTGCCACCAGCCCAGGGGTTCATTATGGCTACACCTTC
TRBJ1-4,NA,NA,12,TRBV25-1,CASSVLGEKLFF,TGTGCCAGCAGTGTCCTCGGGGAAAAACTGTTTTTT
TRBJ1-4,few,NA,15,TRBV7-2,CASSLDPGWGEKLFF,TGTGCCAGCAGCTTAGACCCCGGATGGGGCGAAAAACTGTTTTTT
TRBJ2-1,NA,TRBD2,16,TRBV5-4,CASSRPSGSSYNEQFF,TGTGCCAGCAGCCGGCCCAGCGGGAGTTCCTACAATGAGCAGTTCTTC
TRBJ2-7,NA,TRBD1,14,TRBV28,CASSLGTGSYEQYF,TGTGCCAGCAGTTTAGGGACAGGGAGTTACGAGCAGTACTTC
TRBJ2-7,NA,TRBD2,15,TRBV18,CASSPKAGRAYEQYF,TGTGCCAGCTCACCAAAGGCAGGGAGGGCCTACGAGCAGTACTTC
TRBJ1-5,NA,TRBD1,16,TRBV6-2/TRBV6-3,CASSYSRTGKNQPQHF,TGTGCCAGCAGTTACTCCAGGACAGGGAAGAATCAGCCCCAGCATTTT
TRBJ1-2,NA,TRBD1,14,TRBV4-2,CASSQGQGARGYTF,TGTGCCAGCAGCCAGGGACAGGGGGCGCGGGGCTACACCTTC
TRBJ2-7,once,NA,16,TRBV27,CASSIRAGFPTYEQYF,TGTGCCAGCAGTATCAGGGCGGGGTTTCCTACCTACGAGCAGTACTTC
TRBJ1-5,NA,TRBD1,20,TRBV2,CASSRTQDRGGYHSNQPQHF,TGTGCCAGCAGTCGGACTCAGGACAGGGGGGGATATCATAGCAATCAGCCCCAGCATTTT